This entry describes one T cell receptor (beta chain). Its cognate antigen is unknown. Because the CDR3's place on the DNA is in doubt, the DNA is left out and the CDR3 is given as listed by TCRdb. The CDR3 comprises 12 residues, both ends counted. The germline V gene has CDR1 GTSNPN and CDR2 SVGIG (reference sequence). The data derive from a study of T cell responses to AZD1222 COVID-19 vaccine. The study, taken as a whole, reports: White British donors predominated, females outnumbered males, and clonal diversity was possibly underestimated. Spike-spanning, vaccine-associated CD4 TCRs were dominant at 160-218 and 743-854.

Clones were read by immunoSEQ multiplex PCR, and TCRdb kept only the in-frame ones, dropping some. Of 100,000 to 150,000 clones in the sample, 88% were seen once. The sequences come from peripheral blood, collected on day 0 of MenACWY control vaccination. The chain carries TRBV30 and TRBJ2-7; the DNA was not compared with TRBD2, the D call given in the table. The TCR sequence derives from an adult in good health. CDR3 residues: CAWTVGSGIGYF.